This T cell receptor (beta chain) was recovered during a study of siplizumab effects on memory and regulatory T cells. Whole-study results and caveats: Siplizumab produced a significant reduction in alloreactive sequences that were traceable to unstimulated CD4+ memory cells. No more than a minor fraction of alloreactive clones could be traced back to unstimulated subsets. Apparently key alloresponse contributors, naive T cells also seemed more diverse than memory cells. The study found that mappable alloreactive CD4+ clones averaged about 70% Treg-derived with siplizumab and around 25% in controls.

Trimming shortened V by 6 bases and J by 0 bases, and 14 bases separated the two germline ends. This CDR3 has 16 amino acids. The germline V gene has CDR1 SGHAT and CDR2 FQNNGV. A note on this clone: The antigen remains undetermined.

Generated by immunoSEQ multiplex PCR, the TCRdb table keeps only in-frame clones and is missing some. The data show approximately 100,000 clones, 80% to 95% seen once. The source of this sequence is a human donor in good health. Some clones in this sample may be carry-over from other donors' samples. V and J are TRBV11-2 and TRBJ2-2; D not certain. Sequenced input: CD4+ T cells sorted from blood. DNA of the CDR3: TGTGCCAGCAGGTTCTCAGGTTTCGCGAACACCGGGGAGCTGTTTTTT. This sequence encodes CASRFSGFANTGELFF.